Listed below are T cell receptor beta chains from one sample, sequenced in a study of T cells in Graves' hyperthyroidism and ophthalmopathy. TCRdb recomputed calls from the multiplex PCR reads with MiXCR, one row per CDR3 protein. This sample yields under 750,000 distinct CDR3 sequences, of which roughly a sixth are seen a single time; over 15% belongs to the top ten. Sequenced: blood. The receptors were gathered from a woman aged 50 to 60 with Graves' hyperthyroidism that later progressed to Graves' ophthalmopathy. Each CDR3 is given with its conserved first and last residue. The D gene is left open where the match is weak. Not every row has a clone size; where given, it reads once, few, many or a size class.

J: TRBJ1-2
V: TRBV7-6
D: .
size: .
DNA: TGTGCCAGCAGCTTAGATTCTCAGGGTTATAATGGCTACACCTTC
CDR3: CASSLDSQGYNGYTF

J: TRBJ2-3
V: TRBV27
D: .
size: .
DNA: TGTGCCAGCAGTTTATCTGGCGGGGGCACATATACGCAGTATTTT
CDR3: CASSLSGGGTYTQYF

J: TRBJ2-1
V: TRBV3-1
D: .
size: few
DNA: TGTGCCAGCAGCCAAGTTCGCGAGAGGGTGCAGTTCTTC
CDR3: CASSQVRERVQFF

J: TRBJ1-1
V: TRBV27
D: TRBD1
size: many
DNA: TGTGCCAGCAGTTTATCTGGGACAGGAAGCACTGAAGCTTTCTTT
CDR3: CASSLSGTGSTEAFF

J: TRBJ1-2
V: TRBV12-3/TRBV12-4
D: TRBD1
size: many
DNA: TGTGCCAGCAGTTTAGGACAGGGACACTATGGCTACACCTTC
CDR3: CASSLGQGHYGYTF

J: TRBJ1-1
V: TRBV19
D: .
size: .
DNA: TGTGCCAGTAGTAGTGACGGCCAAACAAGCGAAGCTTTCTTT
CDR3: CASSSDGQTSEAFF

J: TRBJ1-2
V: TRBV5-1
D: .
size: many
DNA: TGCGCCAGCAGCTGGTCGGACAGTAACTATGGCTACACCTTC
CDR3: CASSWSDSNYGYTF

J: TRBJ1-2
V: TRBV12-3/TRBV12-4
D: TRBD1
size: .
DNA: TGTGCCAGCGGTTCCGAAACAGGGGTTTCTGTTGGCTACACCTTC
CDR3: CASGSETGVSVGYTF

J: TRBJ1-4
V: TRBV5-1
D: .
size: few
DNA: TGCGCCAGCAGCTTGGAAGGGACGGCTAATGAAAAACTGTTTTTT
CDR3: CASSLEGTANEKLFF

J: TRBJ2-1
V: TRBV11-1
D: TRBD1
size: many
DNA: TGTGCCAGCAGCCGCCGGACAGGGGACAATGAGCAGTTCTTC
CDR3: CASSRRTGDNEQFF

J: TRBJ2-7
V: TRBV2
D: .
size: few
DNA: TGTGCCAGCAGGACGTCCTCCGTGGACGAGCAGTACTTC
CDR3: CASRTSSVDEQYF

J: TRBJ1-5
V: TRBV20-1
D: .
size: many
DNA: TGCAGTGCGCAAGGGGGTGCTCAGCCCCAGCATTTT
CDR3: CSAQGGAQPQHF

J: TRBJ1-1
V: TRBV6-1
D: .
size: .
DNA: TGTGCCAGCGGATCATCCTTGGGGGCGCTTAAGAACACTGAAGCTTTCTTT
CDR3: CASGSSLGALKNTEAFF

J: TRBJ2-7
V: TRBV3-1
D: .
size: .
DNA: TGTGCCAGCAGCCAAGAGGTTGGCTCCTACGAGCAGTACTTC
CDR3: CASSQEVGSYEQYF

J: TRBJ2-5
V: TRBV12-3/TRBV12-4
D: .
size: many
DNA: TGTGCCAGCAGTCGCGGCCGGAGACAAGAGACCCAGTACTTC
CDR3: CASSRGRRQETQYF

J: TRBJ1-2
V: TRBV10-3
D: .
size: many
DNA: TGTGCCCTCAGGGCATTGGAGGGGCCTAACTATGGCTACACCTTC
CDR3: CALRALEGPNYGYTF

J: TRBJ2-3
V: TRBV7-8
D: TRBD2
size: many
DNA: TGTGCCAGCAGCCTAACTAGCGGGAGCACAGATACGCAGTATTTT
CDR3: CASSLTSGSTDTQYF

J: TRBJ2-3
V: TRBV12-3/TRBV12-4
D: .
size: few
DNA: TGTGCCAGCAGTCCGTCGGGGTCTCTAAATACGCAGTATTTT
CDR3: CASSPSGSLNTQYF

J: TRBJ1-1
V: TRBV20-1
D: .
size: .
DNA: TGCAGTGCTACAGGGACCACTGAAGCTTTCTTT
CDR3: CSATGTTEAFF

J: TRBJ1-5
V: TRBV3-1
D: .
size: many
DNA: TGTGCCAGCAGCCAAGATCTAGGTCATGGCAATCAGCCCCAGCATTTT
CDR3: CASSQDLGHGNQPQHF

J: TRBJ1-2
V: TRBV3-1
D: .
size: many
DNA: TGTGCCAGCAGCCAAGGAGTTTTCTACACCTTC
CDR3: CASSQGVFYTF

J: TRBJ1-4
V: TRBV12-3/TRBV12-4
D: .
size: .
DNA: TGTGCCAGCAGTGAGCCCGGGACACTCGACGGTGAAAAACTGTTTTTT
CDR3: CASSEPGTLDGEKLFF

J: TRBJ2-1
V: TRBV7-8
D: .
size: many
DNA: TGTGCCAGCAGCGTCGACAGGACCTACAATGAGCAGTTCTTC
CDR3: CASSVDRTYNEQFF

J: TRBJ2-2
V: TRBV27
D: TRBD2
size: few
DNA: TGTGCCAGCAGTTTCGAACTAGCGGGGGACACCGGGGAGCTGTTTTTT
CDR3: CASSFELAGDTGELFF

J: TRBJ1-1
V: TRBV5-1
D: TRBD1
size: many
DNA: TGCGCCAGCAGCTTGGGGGGATCCGGGACAGGGGTTTCCGGTGAAGCTTTCTTT
CDR3: CASSLGGSGTGVSGEAFF

J: TRBJ1-3
V: TRBV4-1
D: .
size: .
DNA: TGCGCCAGCAGCCAAGTCTTTGTGTCTGGAAACACCATATATTTT
CDR3: CASSQVFVSGNTIYF

J: TRBJ2-3
V: TRBV15
D: .
size: few
DNA: TGTGCCACCAGCTTCCTGGACGGGGCTTTAGATACGCAGTATTTT
CDR3: CATSFLDGALDTQYF

J: TRBJ1-2
V: TRBV2
D: .
size: few
DNA: TGTGCCAGCAGTGTAAACAGCAACTATGGCTACACCTTC
CDR3: CASSVNSNYGYTF

J: TRBJ1-3
V: TRBV7-3
D: .
size: .
DNA: TGTGCCATACCGAGCTCTGGAAACACCATATATTTT
CDR3: CAIPSSGNTIYF

J: TRBJ1-2
V: TRBV11-2
D: TRBD1
size: many
DNA: TGTGCCAGCAGTTTCACAGGGGCCTATGGCTACACCTTC
CDR3: CASSFTGAYGYTF

J: TRBJ2-3
V: TRBV20-1
D: TRBD2
size: .
DNA: TGCAGTGCTTCTCTAGCGGGGGGCACAGATACGCAGTATTTT
CDR3: CSASLAGGTDTQYF

J: TRBJ1-1
V: TRBV7-9
D: .
size: few
DNA: TGTGCCAGCAGCCGCAAAGGACAATCAACTGAAGCTTTCTTT
CDR3: CASSRKGQSTEAFF

J: TRBJ2-3
V: TRBV6-2/TRBV6-3
D: .
size: many
DNA: TGTGCCAGCAGTAGACGAACCAACCCTACGCAGTATTTT
CDR3: CASSRRTNPTQYF

J: TRBJ1-5
V: TRBV5-8
D: TRBD1
size: few
DNA: TGTGCCAGCAGCTACGTGACAGGGGTGAACAGTCAGCCCCAGCATTTT
CDR3: CASSYVTGVNSQPQHF

J: TRBJ1-1
V: TRBV4-1
D: .
size: few
DNA: TGCGCCAGCAGCCTCATGACAGCCTGGACTGAAGCTTTCTTT
CDR3: CASSLMTAWTEAFF

J: TRBJ2-2
V: TRBV10-3
D: .
size: .
DNA: TGTGCCATTCTTACGGAGAGTGGCACCGGGGAGCTGTTTTTT
CDR3: CAILTESGTGELFF

J: TRBJ2-7
V: TRBV6-5
D: .
size: .
DNA: TGTGCCAGCAGTTACGGGGTCCCCTACGAGCAGTACTTC
CDR3: CASSYGVPYEQYF

J: TRBJ1-5
V: TRBV30
D: .
size: few
DNA: TGTGCCTGGGGGGGCCCGGGGCGCAATCAGCCCCAGCATTTT
CDR3: CAWGGPGRNQPQHF

J: TRBJ1-3
V: TRBV12-3/TRBV12-4
D: TRBD1
size: many
DNA: TGTGCCAGCAGTTTAGTAACAGGGGCCTTCGGAAACACCATATATTTT
CDR3: CASSLVTGAFGNTIYF

J: TRBJ1-1
V: TRBV6-1
D: .
size: many
DNA: TGTGCCAGCGGACGACAGTCCTGGGGCGCTGAAGCTTTCTTT
CDR3: CASGRQSWGAEAFF

J: TRBJ1-6
V: TRBV7-8
D: TRBD1
size: .
DNA: TGTGCCAGCAGCTTATATAGGACAGGGCGTATGGATTCACCCCTCCACTTT
CDR3: CASSLYRTGRMDSPLHF

J: TRBJ2-4
V: TRBV6-5
D: .
size: .
DNA: TGTGCCAGCAGTTACACTTCAGCCAAAAACATTCAGTACTTC
CDR3: CASSYTSAKNIQYF

J: TRBJ1-4
V: TRBV18
D: .
size: .
DNA: TGTGCCAGCTCACCACAGTCCGTCTCTAATGAAAAACTGTTTTTT
CDR3: CASSPQSVSNEKLFF

J: TRBJ1-5
V: TRBV6-1
D: TRBD1
size: many
DNA: TGTGCCAGCAGTGAAGAAGGGGGCAGGGTGGGTCAGCCCCAGCATTTT
CDR3: CASSEEGGRVGQPQHF

J: TRBJ1-2
V: TRBV20-1
D: TRBD1
size: .
DNA: TGCAGTGCCAGGACGACAGGGGGCCATGGCTACACCTTC
CDR3: CSARTTGGHGYTF

J: TRBJ2-3
V: TRBV6-1
D: .
size: .
DNA: TGTGCCAGCAGACTTCTCCAGAGCACAGATACGCAGTATTTT
CDR3: CASRLLQSTDTQYF

J: TRBJ2-1
V: TRBV7-3
D: .
size: many
DNA: TGTGCCAGCAGCTTAACCGTGGTTACAGTGGGCAATGAGCAGTTCTTC
CDR3: CASSLTVVTVGNEQFF

J: TRBJ2-6
V: TRBV7-8
D: TRBD1
size: few
DNA: TGTGCCAGCAGGGTGACAGGGGCGGCTGGGGCCAACGTCCTGACTTTC
CDR3: CASRVTGAAGANVLTF

J: TRBJ1-2
V: TRBV7-9
D: TRBD1
size: .
DNA: TGTGCCAGCAGCTTAGAAGGGGGCGAGTTCGGCGGCTACACCTTC
CDR3: CASSLEGGEFGGYTF

J: TRBJ2-2
V: TRBV5-1
D: .
size: few
DNA: TGCGCCAGCAGCTTCCCCACGTACACCGGGGAGCTGTTTTTT
CDR3: CASSFPTYTGELFF

J: TRBJ2-7
V: TRBV7-3
D: .
size: many
DNA: TGTGCCAGCAGCTTAGCTCGACCCCCGGACGAGCAGTACTTC
CDR3: CASSLARPPDEQYF

J: TRBJ2-3
V: TRBV11-2
D: .
size: many
DNA: TGTGCCAGCAGCTTAGATAGACTAGCAGATACGCAGTATTTT
CDR3: CASSLDRLADTQYF

J: TRBJ2-3
V: TRBV29-1
D: .
size: .
DNA: TGCAGCGTTGAGGGGGACTCTAGCACAGATACGCAGTATTTT
CDR3: CSVEGDSSTDTQYF

J: TRBJ2-3
V: TRBV7-9
D: TRBD1
size: many
DNA: TGTGCCAGCAGGTCTCGACAGGGCTTATTGGGCCGCAAGCAGTATTTT
CDR3: CASRSRQGLLGRKQYF

J: TRBJ2-3
V: TRBV30
D: .
size: .
DNA: TGTGCCTGGAGTGTAAACGGGGTTACGCAGTATTTT
CDR3: CAWSVNGVTQYF

J: TRBJ2-4
V: TRBV28
D: TRBD1
size: few
DNA: TGTGCCAGCAGTTTAACAGGGGGCAAAAACATTCAGTACTTC
CDR3: CASSLTGGKNIQYF

J: TRBJ2-3
V: TRBV3-1
D: TRBD1
size: .
DNA: TGTGCCAGCACCCGAGGGACAGGCACAGATACGCAGTATTTT
CDR3: CASTRGTGTDTQYF